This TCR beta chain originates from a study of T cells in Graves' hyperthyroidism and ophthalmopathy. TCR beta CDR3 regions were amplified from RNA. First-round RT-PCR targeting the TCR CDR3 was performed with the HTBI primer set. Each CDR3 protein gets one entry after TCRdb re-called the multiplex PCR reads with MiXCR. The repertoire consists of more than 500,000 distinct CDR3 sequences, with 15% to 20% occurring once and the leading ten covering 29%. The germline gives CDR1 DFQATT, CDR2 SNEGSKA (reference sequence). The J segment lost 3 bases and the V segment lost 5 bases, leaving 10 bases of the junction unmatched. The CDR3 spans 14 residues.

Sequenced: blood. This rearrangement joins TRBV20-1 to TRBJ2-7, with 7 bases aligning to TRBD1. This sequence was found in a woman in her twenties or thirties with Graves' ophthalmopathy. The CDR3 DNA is TGCAGTGCTCATCCTAGACAGGGTTTCTACGAGCAGTACTTC. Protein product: CSAHPRQGFYEQYF.